This entry features one T cell receptor (beta chain) sequence. What antigen it recognizes has not been identified. Base qualities are missing; no much larger clone stands one base away. V gives up 6 bases and J gives up 8 bases, and the segment between their germline ends measures 23 bases. The CDR3 goes from the cysteine to the phenylalanine over 16 residues. Of all the DNA, just the CDR3 is kept, 48 bases in frame from base 1. CDR1 and CDR2 are read off the germline V gene as KGHSH and LQKENI. The record originates from a study of radiotherapy plus CTLA-4 blockade in lung cancer (dated by TCRdb to 2017 to 2018). In terms of the full investigation: Among the enrolled patients, about 19% had an objective response, and roughly 30% reached disease control.

In this study, focal radiation therapy paired with CTLA-4 blockade (ipilimumab) was tested in patients who had chemo-refractory metastatic non-small-cell lung cancer. Overall study outcomes, separate from this receptor: The strongest predictors of response, as reported, were early dynamic changes in blood T cell clones along with a rise in serum interferon-beta after radiation. After treatment with radiotherapy and ipilimumab, TCR clones that originated in tumors expanded in peripheral blood.

Library preparation was by the immunoSEQ multiplex PCR assay. Held by TCRdb, this immuneACCESS table contains in-frame sequences only and omits some clones. Under half of the omission traces to an unresolved V gene where checked; the cause of the rest is unknown. This sample is represented by roughly 50,000 clones; roughly 90% of them were singletons. 7.8% of the sample belongs to the ten largest clones. The specimen was peripheral blood, collected from a patient treated with radiotherapy plus ipilimumab. The chain is made from TRBV18 and TRBJ2-1, and possibly TRBD2, on 7 matching bases. This TCR was recovered from a human donor with non-small cell lung cancer whose response to radiotherapy plus ipilimumab could not be evaluated. This receptor carries the CDR3 CASSPERRGGNDEQFF. The nucleotide sequence is TGTGCCAGCTCCCCGGAGCGAAGGGGGGGGAACGATGAGCAGTTCTTC.